Below are 19 T cell receptor beta chains sequenced from a single sample in a study of blood T cell repertoires in COVID-19. Here immunoSEQ multiplex PCR was the method, and the copy in TCRdb shows in-frame clones only, minus some. The sample yields around 170,000 clones, around 84% seen once. Sequenced input: peripheral blood. These receptors were taken from a man aged 25-45 years with active or convalescent COVID-19.

In its sample, this clone was seen a few times. The chain links TRBV6-2 or TRBV6-3 to TRBJ2-7, with a tentative D call TRBD1 (6 bases). The CDR3 runs to 13 residues. Trimming removed 2 bases from V and 2 bases from J, with 7 bases in between. CDR1 and CDR2 from the germline V gene are MNHEY and SVGEGT. In nucleotides, the CDR3 is TGTGCCAGCAGTTACCGGGACACCTACGAGCAGTACTTC. Amino acids: CASSYRDTYEQYF.

The rearrangement links TRBV20-1 to TRBJ2-3, with TRBD2 as a possible D gene (6 bases). Germline CDR1 and CDR2: DFQATT and SNEGSKA (reference sequence). Trimming shortened V by 3 bases and J by 1 base, and 17 bases separated the two germline ends. This CDR3 spans 16 amino acids. This chain's CDR3 is CSASPSLAGRTDTQYF. In nucleotides, the CDR3 is TGCAGTGCTAGTCCTTCGTTGGCGGGGCGCACAGATACGCAGTATTTT.

This clone was seen once. CDR3 residues: CASSTTYSVGGAVPFF. In nucleotides, the CDR3 is TGCGCCAGCAGCACCACCTACTCCGTCGGGGGGGCCGTTCCGTTCTTC. V usage is TRBV4-3 and J usage is TRBJ2-1, with 8 bases that match TRBD2. Trimming cost V 5 bases and J 15 bases; bases outside gene matches: 21. The CDR3 spans 16 residues. Germline CDR1 reads LGHNA; CDR2 reads YSLEER.

The gene calls are TRBV11-3 and TRBJ2-7, with D perhaps matching TRBD1 (6 bases). The CDR3 is 13 amino acids. Trimming stripped 5 bases from V and 4 bases from J, with 12 bases between. The germline V gene encodes CDR1 SGHNT and CDR2 YENEEA. CDR3 loop: CASSQGQLYEQYF. CDR3 DNA: TGTGCCAGCAGCCAAGGACAGTTATACGAGCAGTACTTC.

The rearrangement joins TRBV19 to TRBJ2-7; possible D gene TRBD1, 6 bases. With 1 base removed from V and 0 bases from J, the gap between germline ends came to 13 bases. The germline V gene encodes CDR1 LNHDA and CDR2 SQIVND (reference sequence). The CDR3 is made up of 16 amino acids. The CDR3 protein is CASSIGSRGSSYEQYF. CDR3 coding DNA: TGTGCCAGTAGTATAGGTAGCAGGGGATCCTCCTACGAGCAGTACTTC.

The chain carries TRBV5-6 and TRBJ1-2; 7 bases agree with TRBD1. Germline V lookup: CDR1 SGHDT, CDR2 YYEEEE. Losses at the gene ends were 0 bases for V and 4 bases for J; bases not matched to a gene: 12. CDR3 length equals 17 residues. As DNA, the CDR3 is TGTGCCAGCAGCTTGGCCCGACAGGGATTGGGGGCCTATGGCTACACCTTC. Translation gives CASSLARQGLGAYGYTF.

The chain couples TRBV6-1 to TRBJ1-2; D is undetermined. The CDR3 has 13 amino acids. Germline loops: CDR1 MNHNS, CDR2 SASEGT. V dropped 0 bases and J dropped 6 bases, with 8 bases sitting between them. The DNA of the CDR3 is TGTGCCAGCAGTGAAGCCCCCGGGAATGGCTACACCTTC. Its translation is CASSEAPGNGYTF.

The chain employs TRBV24-1 and TRBJ2-1; TRBD2 matches at 10 bases. The germline gives CDR1 KGHDR, CDR2 SFDVKD. CDR3 length: 19 amino acids. Trimming removed 5 bases from V and 4 bases from J; junction bases left unmatched: 16. CDR3 in amino acids: CATSASGGLAGAHYNEQFF. The CDR3 bases are TGTGCCACCAGTGCATCGGGGGGGCTAGCGGGGGCCCATTACAATGAGCAGTTCTTC.

V gene TRBV9 combines with J gene TRBJ1-1; D is unclear. Germline V gene sequence: CDR1 SGDLS, CDR2 YYNGEE. The CDR3 is made up of 12 amino acids. V was shortened by 4 bases and J by 10 bases, with 14 bases between the two germline ends. The CDR3 region is CASSNSGGAAFF. In nucleotides, the CDR3 is TGTGCCAGCAGCAATTCTGGAGGTGCAGCTTTCTTT.

This clone has only a few counts. V is TRBV2 and J is TRBJ1-5, with a weak D call TRBD1 (5 bases). The V end was cut by 6 bases, the J end by 0 bases, with 12 bases between. Germline-derived CDR1 and CDR2 are SNHLY and FYNNEI. The CDR3 extends over 15 amino acids. The CDR3 DNA is TGTGCCAGCAGGCGCGACAGTACTAGCAATCAGCCCCAGCATTTT. It yields the protein CASRRDSTSNQPQHF.

The chain couples TRBV6-6 to TRBJ1-1; D is possibly TRBD1 (6 bases). Trimming took off 9 bases at V and 10 bases at J, with 21 bases between the two ends. Germline V gene sequence: CDR1 MNHNY, CDR2 SVGAGI (reference sequence). This CDR3 contains 13 residues. The CDR3 bases are TGTGCCAGTGTCAGAGGACAGTCCGGTCCAGCTTTCTTT. This encodes CASVRGQSGPAFF.

V gene TRBV4-3 combines with J gene TRBJ1-2; 9 bases line up with TRBD1. Germline CDR1 and CDR2: LGHNA and YSLEER. CDR3 length: 15 amino acids. With V trimmed by 3 bases and J by 7 bases, 9 bases remained unmatched. For the CDR3, the DNA is TGCGCCAGCAGCCAGACCCTTGGGACAGGGCCTGGCTACACCTTC. Translation: CASSQTLGTGPGYTF.

V usage is TRBV9 and J usage is TRBJ2-2; the D gene is possibly TRBD1 (7 bases). The ends were cut back, 0 bases at V and 5 bases at J, with 14 bases in the middle. CDR3 length: 16 residues. CDR1 and CDR2 from the germline V gene are SGDLS and YYNGEE. Written as DNA, the CDR3 is TGTGCCAGCAGCGTAGTAGACAGGGCGGGGACCGGGGAGCTGTTTTTT. The encoded protein is CASSVVDRAGTGELFF.

V usage is TRBV21-1 and J usage is TRBJ1-3; the table calls TRBD1, which could not be checked here. TRBV21-1 is a pseudogene segment. The CDR3 has 21 amino acids. As DNA, the CDR3 is TGTGCCAGCAGCGCCCGGGGGAGGGACAGGGGTCGCCCGATCTGTGGAAACACCATATATTTT. Translating gives CASSARGRDRGRPICGNTIYF.

The chain couples TRBV24-1 to TRBJ2-7; D is ambiguous. V lost 4 bases to trimming and J lost 3 bases, with 6 bases between them. CDR1 is KGHDR, CDR2 SFDVKD, per germline. This CDR3 region has 12 residues. The CDR3 DNA follows: TGTGCCACCAGTGACAGAAACTACGAGCAGTACTTC. Translating it yields CATSDRNYEQYF.

This clone showed up just a few times. The chain has TRBV28 and TRBJ1-2, with TRBD1 matching over 9 bases. J was trimmed by 8 bases and V by 5 bases; bases with no gene match: 12. Germline lookup yields CDR1 MDHEN and CDR2 SYDVKM. The CDR3 is 15 residues long. The CDR3 DNA reads as TGTGCCAGCAGTCTCCCGGGACAGGGTCTGAGGGGCTACACCTTC. Protein: CASSLPGQGLRGYTF.

The chain is built from TRBV10-3 and TRBJ1-3; maybe TRBD1 (6 bases). The CDR3 is 15 amino acids. Germline V gene lookup returns CDR1 ENHRY and CDR2 SYGVKD. V gave up 6 bases and J gave up 4 bases, with 16 bases separating them. CDR3 in amino acids: CAIRDSVDTGNTIYF. CDR3 in DNA: TGTGCCATCAGGGACAGCGTAGACACAGGAAACACCATATATTTT.

V usage is TRBV5-1 and J usage is TRBJ2-3; TRBD2 matches at 8 bases. From germline, CDR1 is SGHRS and CDR2 YFSETQ. Losses at the gene ends were 6 bases for V and 1 base for J; bases not matched to a gene: 19. The CDR3 is 19 amino acids. The CDR3 protein is CASIDYSFRGGLGTDTQYF. CDR3 in DNA: TGCGCCAGCATCGATTATTCCTTTCGGGGGGGGCTCGGCACAGATACGCAGTATTTT.

The chain couples TRBV4-1 to TRBJ2-2; 7 nucleotides match TRBD1. V lost 3 bases, J lost 7 bases, and 8 bases stayed unmatched. Germline assignment: CDR1 MGHRA and CDR2 YSYEKL. The CDR3 runs to 15 residues. For the CDR3, the DNA is TGCGCCAGCAGCCACCCCGGGACAGCCAACGGGGAGCTGTTTTTT. Its protein is CASSHPGTANGELFF.